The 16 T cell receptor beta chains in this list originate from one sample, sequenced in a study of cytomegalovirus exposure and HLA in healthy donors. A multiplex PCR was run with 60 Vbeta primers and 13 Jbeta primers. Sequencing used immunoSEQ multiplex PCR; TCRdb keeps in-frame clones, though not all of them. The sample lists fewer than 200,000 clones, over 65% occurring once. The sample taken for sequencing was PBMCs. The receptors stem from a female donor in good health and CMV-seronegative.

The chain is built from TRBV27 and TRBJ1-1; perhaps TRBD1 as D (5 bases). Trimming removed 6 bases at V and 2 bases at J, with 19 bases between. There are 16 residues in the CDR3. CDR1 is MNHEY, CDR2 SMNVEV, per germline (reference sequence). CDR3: CASSHRRETFNTEAFF. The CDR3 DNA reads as TGTGCCAGCAGCCATCGCAGGGAAACCTTTAACACTGAAGCTTTCTTT.

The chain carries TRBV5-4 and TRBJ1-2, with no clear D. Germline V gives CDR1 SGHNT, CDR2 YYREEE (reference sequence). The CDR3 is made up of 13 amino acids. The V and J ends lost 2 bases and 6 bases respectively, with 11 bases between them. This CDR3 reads CASSLGLTDGYTF. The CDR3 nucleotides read TGTGCCAGCAGCTTAGGACTTACGGATGGCTACACCTTC.

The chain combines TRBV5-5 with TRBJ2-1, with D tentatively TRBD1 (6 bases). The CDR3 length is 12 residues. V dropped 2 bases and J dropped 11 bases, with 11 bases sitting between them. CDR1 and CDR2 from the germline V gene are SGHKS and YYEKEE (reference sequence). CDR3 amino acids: CASSFDWGQQFF. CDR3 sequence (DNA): TGTGCCAGCAGCTTTGACTGGGGGCAGCAGTTCTTC.

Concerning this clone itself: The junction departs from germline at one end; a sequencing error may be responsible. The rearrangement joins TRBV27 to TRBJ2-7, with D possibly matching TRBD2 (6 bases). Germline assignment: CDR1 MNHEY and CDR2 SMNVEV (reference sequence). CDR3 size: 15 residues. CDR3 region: CASGFGGAEYYEQYF. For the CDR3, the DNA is TGTGCCAGCGGTTTTGGAGGGGCAGAATACTACGAGCAGTACTTC.

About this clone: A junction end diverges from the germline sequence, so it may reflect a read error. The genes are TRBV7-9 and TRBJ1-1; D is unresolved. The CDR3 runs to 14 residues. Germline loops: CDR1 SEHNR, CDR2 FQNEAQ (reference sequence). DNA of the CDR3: TGTTCCAGCAGCTTAGTTCGGGGTTTCACTGAAGCTTTCTTT. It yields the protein CSSSLVRGFTEAFF.

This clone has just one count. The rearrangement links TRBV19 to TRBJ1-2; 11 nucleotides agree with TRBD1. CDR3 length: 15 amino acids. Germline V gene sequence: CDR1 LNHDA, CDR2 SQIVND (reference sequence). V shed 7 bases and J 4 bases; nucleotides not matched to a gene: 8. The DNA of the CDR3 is TGTGCCAGTACCCCGGACAGGGGGCGGAGCTATGGCTACACCTTC. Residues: CASTPDRGRSYGYTF.

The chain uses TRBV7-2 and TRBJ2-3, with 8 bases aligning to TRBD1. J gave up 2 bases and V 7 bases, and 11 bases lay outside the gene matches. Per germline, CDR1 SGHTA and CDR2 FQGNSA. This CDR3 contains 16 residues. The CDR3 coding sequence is TGTGCCAGCAACGGACTCAGGGGGCCCCACACAGATACGCAGTATTTT. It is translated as CASNGLRGPHTDTQYF.

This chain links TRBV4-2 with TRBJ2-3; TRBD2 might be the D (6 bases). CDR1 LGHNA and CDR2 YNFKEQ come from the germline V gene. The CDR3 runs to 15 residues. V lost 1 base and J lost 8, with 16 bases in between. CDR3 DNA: TGTGCCAGCAGCCAAGTCGGGAGCGCCCCGGGTACGCAGTATTTT. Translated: CASSQVGSAPGTQYF.

The DNA for the CDR3 is TGTGCCTGGGACAGGGCTAACTATGGCTACACCTTC. The encoded protein is CAWDRANYGYTF. The rearrangement uses TRBV30 and TRBJ1-2; 7 positions agree with TRBD1. The CDR3 has 12 residues. Looked up from germline, CDR1 is GTSNPN and CDR2 is SVGIG (reference sequence). Trimming removed 5 bases from V and 0 bases from J; junction bases left unmatched: 0.

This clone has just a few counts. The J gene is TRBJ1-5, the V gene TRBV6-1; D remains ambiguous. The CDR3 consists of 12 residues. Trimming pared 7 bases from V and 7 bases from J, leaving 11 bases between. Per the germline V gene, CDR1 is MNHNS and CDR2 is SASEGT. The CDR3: CASTQRRQPQHF. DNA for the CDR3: TGTGCCAGCACCCAGAGGCGGCAGCCCCAGCATTTT.

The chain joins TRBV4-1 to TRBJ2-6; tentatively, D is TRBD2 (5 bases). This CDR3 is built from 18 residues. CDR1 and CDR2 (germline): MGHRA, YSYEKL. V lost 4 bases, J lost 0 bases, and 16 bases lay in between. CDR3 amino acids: CASSLSGFSPSGANVLTF. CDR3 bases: TGCGCCAGCAGCCTAAGCGGTTTCTCTCCCTCTGGGGCCAACGTCCTGACTTTC.

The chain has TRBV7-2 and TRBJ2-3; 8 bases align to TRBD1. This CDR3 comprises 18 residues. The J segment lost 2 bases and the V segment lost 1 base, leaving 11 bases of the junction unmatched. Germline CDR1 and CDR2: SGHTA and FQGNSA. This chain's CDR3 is CASSLEGTGGRFTDTQYF. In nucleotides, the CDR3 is TGTGCCAGCAGCTTAGAAGGAACAGGGGGTCGTTTCACAGATACGCAGTATTTT.

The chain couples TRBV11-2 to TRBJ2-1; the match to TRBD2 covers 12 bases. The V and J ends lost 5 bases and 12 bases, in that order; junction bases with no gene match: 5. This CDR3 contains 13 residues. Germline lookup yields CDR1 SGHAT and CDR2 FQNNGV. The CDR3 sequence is CASSPGTSGLQFF. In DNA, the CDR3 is TGTGCCAGCAGCCCCGGGACTAGCGGGCTGCAGTTCTTC.

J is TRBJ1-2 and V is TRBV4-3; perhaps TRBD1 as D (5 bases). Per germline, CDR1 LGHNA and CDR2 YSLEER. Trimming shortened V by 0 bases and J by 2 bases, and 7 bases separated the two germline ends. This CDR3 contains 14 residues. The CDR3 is CASSQDPGNYGYTF. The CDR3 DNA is TGCGCCAGCAGCCAAGATCCAGGGAACTATGGCTACACCTTC.

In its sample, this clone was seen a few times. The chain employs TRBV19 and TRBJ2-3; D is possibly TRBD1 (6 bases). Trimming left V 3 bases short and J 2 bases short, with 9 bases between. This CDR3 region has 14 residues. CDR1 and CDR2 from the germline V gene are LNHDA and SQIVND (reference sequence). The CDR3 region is CASSMTGYTDTQYF. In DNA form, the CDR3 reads TGTGCCAGTAGTATGACAGGCTACACAGATACGCAGTATTTT.

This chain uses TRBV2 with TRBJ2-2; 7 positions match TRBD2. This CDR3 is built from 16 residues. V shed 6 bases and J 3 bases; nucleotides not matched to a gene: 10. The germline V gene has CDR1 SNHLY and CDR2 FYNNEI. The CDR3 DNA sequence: TGTGCCAGCAGAGCTTCTAGCGGAGGGTACACCGGGGAGCTGTTTTTT. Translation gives CASRASSGGYTGELFF.